The rows below give T cell receptor beta chains drawn from one sample of a study of T cell responses to AZD1222 COVID-19 vaccine. The repertoire was sequenced with immunoSEQ multiplex PCR; TCRdb's copy has only in-frame clones and lacks some. The sample consists of 140,000 or so clones, around 88% of them appearing once. The sample consisted of peripheral blood, taken on day 0 of AZD1222 vaccination. These receptors were obtained from an adult in good health. Both conserved end residues are part of each CDR3. Fields, in order: clone size, V gene, J gene, CDR3 protein. Some rows have no size entry. The others give once, few or many, or a class for an expanded clone.

clone_size: -
v_call: TRBV11-2
j_call: TRBJ2-7
cdr3_aa: CASSSTRGTSGSHDGEQYF

clone_size: -
v_call: TRBV7-2
j_call: TRBJ1-4
cdr3_aa: CASSTGGGRKKLFF

clone_size: -
v_call: TRBV9
j_call: TRBJ2-7
cdr3_aa: CASSVAPRDEQYF

clone_size: -
v_call: TRBV4-3
j_call: TRBJ2-6
cdr3_aa: CASSSGTSSSGANVLTF

clone_size: -
v_call: TRBV6-2/TRBV6-3
j_call: TRBJ2-4
cdr3_aa: CASSPGENIQYF

clone_size: -
v_call: TRBV28
j_call: TRBJ1-4
cdr3_aa: CATGEGSNGDKNGVF

clone_size: -
v_call: TRBV12-3/TRBV12-4
j_call: TRBJ1-1
cdr3_aa: CASSLSSYTEAFF

clone_size: few
v_call: TRBV3-1/TRBV3-2
j_call: TRBJ2-2
cdr3_aa: CASTPVLNAGELFF

clone_size: once
v_call: TRBV5-4
j_call: TRBJ2-7
cdr3_aa: CASSSSGGAYEQYF

clone_size: -
v_call: TRBV4-3
j_call: TRBJ1-1
cdr3_aa: CASSQDRGRNTEAFF

clone_size: -
v_call: TRBV10-3
j_call: TRBJ1-2
cdr3_aa: CAISESWESYGYTF

clone_size: -
v_call: TRBV7-2
j_call: TRBJ1-2
cdr3_aa: CASSSRQLDYGYTF

clone_size: few
v_call: TRBV30
j_call: TRBJ1-4
cdr3_aa: CAWVSGTGNEKLFF

clone_size: -
v_call: TRBV2
j_call: TRBJ1-5
cdr3_aa: CASSDGQGAVSYNQPQHF

clone_size: once
v_call: TRBV4-2
j_call: TRBJ1-1
cdr3_aa: CASSQVGGAPFF

clone_size: -
v_call: TRBV29-1
j_call: TRBJ2-7
cdr3_aa: CSALTTGEYF

clone_size: -
v_call: TRBV7-9
j_call: TRBJ1-1
cdr3_aa: CASSLAQGTNTEAFF